The TCR beta chain described here comes from a study of response to subunit inactivated influenza vaccine. MiXCR, applied by TCRdb to the RT-PCR reads, yields one record per CDR3 protein. The top ten clones hold 5.5% to 7% of a sample with 650,000 to 800,000 distinct CDR3 sequences, about 15% of them seen once. Germline lookup yields CDR1 SGHRS and CDR2 YFSETQ. The CDR3 length is 15 residues. V lost 0 bases to trimming and J lost 4 bases, with 10 bases between them. This clonotype has only a few counts. This chain connects TRBV5-1 to TRBJ2-2, with D unclear. This TCR was recovered from a man aged 50-60 years who received an inactivated influenza vaccine. This specimen was PBMCs from blood, taken less than 15 days before vaccination. The CDR3 bases are TGCGCCAGCAGCTTGGGTTCGGGCGCCACCGGGGAGCTGTTTTTT. It is translated as CASSLGSGATGELFF.